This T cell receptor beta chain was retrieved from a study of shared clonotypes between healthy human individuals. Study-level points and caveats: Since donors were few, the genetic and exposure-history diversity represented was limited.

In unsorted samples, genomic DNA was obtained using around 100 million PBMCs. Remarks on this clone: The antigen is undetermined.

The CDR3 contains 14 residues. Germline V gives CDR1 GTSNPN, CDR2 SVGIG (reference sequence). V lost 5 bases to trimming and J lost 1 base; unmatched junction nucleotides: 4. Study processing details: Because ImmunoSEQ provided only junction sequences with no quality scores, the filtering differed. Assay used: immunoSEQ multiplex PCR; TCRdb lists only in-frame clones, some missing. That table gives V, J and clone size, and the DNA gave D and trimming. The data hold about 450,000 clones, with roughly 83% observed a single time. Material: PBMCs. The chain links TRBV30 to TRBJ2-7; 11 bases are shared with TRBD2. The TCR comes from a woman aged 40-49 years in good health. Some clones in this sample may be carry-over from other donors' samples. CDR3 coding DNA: TGTGCCTGGGATAGCGGGAGGGGTTCCTACGAGCAGTACTTC. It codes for CAWDSGRGSYEQYF. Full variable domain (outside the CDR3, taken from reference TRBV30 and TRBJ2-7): SQTIHQWPATLVQPVGSPLSLECTVEGTSNPNLYWYRQAAGRGLQLLFYSVGIGQISSEVPQNLSASRPQDRQFILSSKKLLLSDSGFYLCAWDSGRGSYEQYFGPGTRLTVT.